One sample yielded the 11 T cell receptor beta chains listed below, sequenced in a study of blood T cell repertoires in COVID-19. Libraries were prepared by immunoSEQ multiplex PCR; TCRdb keeps only in-frame clonotypes and omits some of them. This table holds roughly 520,000 clones, around 89% found once. Source material: PBMCs or T cells enriched from blood (not recorded which). The receptors were gathered from a woman between 40 and 55 years old who had recovered from COVID-19.

The rearrangement uses TRBV6-5 and TRBJ1-2; a possible D gene is TRBD1 (6 bases). The CDR3 runs to 13 residues. V lost 4 bases, J lost 6 bases, and 12 bases lay in between. CDR1 MNHEY and CDR2 SVGAGI come from the germline V gene. The CDR3 region is CASSSQGLDGYTF. CDR3 in DNA: TGTGCCAGCAGTTCCCAGGGGCTCGATGGCTACACCTTC.

The V call is TRBV7-2, the J call TRBJ1-2; D gene ambiguous. V was clipped by 7 bases and J by 7 bases, with 16 bases between them. CDR3 length equals 13 residues. Germline loops: CDR1 SGHTA, CDR2 FQGNSA. CDR3: CASNELRRAGYTF. CDR3 DNA sequence: TGTGCCAGCAACGAACTCAGGAGGGCTGGCTACACCTTC.

V gene TRBV6-6 combines with J gene TRBJ1-5; 8 bases match TRBD1. With V trimmed by 10 bases and J by 2 bases, 7 bases remained unmatched. The CDR3 has 14 residues. Germline CDR1 reads MNHNY; CDR2 reads SVGAGI (reference sequence). The CDR3 bases are TGTGCCACCCAGGACAGGGAACGCAATCAGCCCCAGCATTTT. Translation gives CATQDRERNQPQHF.

This clone was detected once. This chain connects TRBV5-1 to TRBJ2-3; 8 bases match TRBD2. Germline V CDR1 and CDR2: SGHRS, YFSETQ. The J segment lost 0 bases and the V segment lost 0 bases, leaving 3 bases of the junction unmatched. The CDR3 is 16 residues long. CDR3 amino acids: CASSLGTSLSTDTQYF. The CDR3 DNA reads TGCGCCAGCAGCTTGGGGACTAGCCTAAGCACAGATACGCAGTATTTT.

V is TRBV24-1 and J is TRBJ2-3, with a tentative D call TRBD2 (6 bases). V dropped 3 bases and J dropped 5 bases, with 17 bases sitting between them. Germline loops: CDR1 KGHDR, CDR2 SFDVKD. The CDR3 consists of 16 residues. The CDR3 sequence: CATSDLPGLNKDTQYF. The CDR3 nucleotides are TGTGCCACCAGTGATCTACCGGGACTTAACAAAGATACGCAGTATTTT.

V usage is TRBV11-2 and J usage is TRBJ2-1; 7 bases are a match to TRBD1. CDR1 SGHAT and CDR2 FQNNGV come from the germline V gene. Germline trimming cut 0 bases from V and 8 bases from J; bases unmatched to any gene: 4. The CDR3 has 14 residues. CDR3 sequence: CASSLDLGGDEQFF. In DNA form, the CDR3 reads TGTGCCAGCAGCTTAGATCTAGGGGGCGATGAGCAGTTCTTC. Variable domain in full (rest from reference TRBV11-2 and TRBJ2-1): EAGVAQSPRYKIIEKRQSVAFWCNPISGHATLYWYQQILGQGPKLLIQFQNNGVVDDSQLPKDRFSAERLKGVDSTLKIQPAKLEDSAVYLCASSLDLGGDEQFFGPGTRLTVL.

The V and J genes are TRBV7-9 and TRBJ2-6, with 12 bases aligning to TRBD1. The CDR3 is 17 amino acids. With 5 bases clipped from V and 3 bases from J, the junction kept 5 bases outside the gene matches. In germline, CDR1 is SEHNR, CDR2 FQNEAQ (reference sequence). The CDR3 coding sequence is TGTGCCAGCAGCCCGGGACAGGGGGCTGGTGGGGCCAACGTCCTGACTTTC. It encodes CASSPGQGAGGANVLTF.

V is TRBV5-1 and J is TRBJ1-2; TRBD1 agrees at 7 bases. CDR1 is SGHRS, CDR2 YFSETQ, per germline. V shed 3 bases and J 2 bases; nucleotides not matched to a gene: 7. This CDR3 has 15 amino acids. The CDR3 DNA sequence: TGCGCCAGCAGCTCGGGACAGTCCCTCAACTATGGCTACACCTTC. It is translated as CASSSGQSLNYGYTF.

The rearrangement links TRBV2 to TRBJ1-1; D not certain. CDR1 and CDR2 (germline): SNHLY, FYNNEI. The CDR3 is made up of 14 amino acids. V gave up 7 bases and J gave up 0 bases, with 12 bases separating them. CDR3 sequence reads: CASTSDFLNTEAFF. In DNA form, the CDR3 reads TGTGCCAGCACCAGTGACTTTCTGAACACTGAAGCTTTCTTT.

This chain joins TRBV29-1 and TRBJ1-1; D unclear. V was cut by 4 bases and J by 5 bases, with 8 bases left in between. This CDR3 has 11 amino acids. Germline CDR1 is SQVTM and CDR2 is ANQGSEA. CDR3 loop: CSVAGVTEAFF. CDR3 DNA sequence: TGCAGCGTTGCGGGTGTTACTGAAGCTTTCTTT.

The chain carries TRBV30 and TRBJ2-7; 8 bases are shared with TRBD2. V was clipped by 3 bases and J by 7 bases; unmatched bases: 8. Germline V gives CDR1 GTSNPN, CDR2 SVGIG (reference sequence). The CDR3 has 13 residues. The CDR3 is CAWRHTGGDEQYF. The CDR3 nucleotides are TGTGCCTGGAGACATACGGGAGGGGATGAGCAGTACTTC.